This T cell receptor beta chain was observed in a study of CD8 T cells in ankylosing spondylitis. Broader study findings: Within matched ankylosing spondylitis synovial fluid, disease-linked clones were reportedly significantly enriched. Blood of patients with ankylosing spondylitis appeared to be characterized by a TCR beta motif of several highly homologous variants. Clones linked to disease, bearing a CD8+ phenotype, were relatively rare in peripheral blood. Some of these motif variants have turned up before, in reports on reactive arthritis synovial fluid and blood.

This clonotype showed up just a few times. Its antigen remains unidentified. TCRdb reprocessed the 5' RACE reads with MiXCR, giving one entry per CDR3 protein. The sample holds about 500,000 distinct CDR3 sequences, over 4% seen once. V gave up 0 bases and J gave up 3 bases, with 10 bases separating them. This CDR3 is 14 amino acids long. Germline-derived CDR1 and CDR2 are SGDLS and YYNGEE. This rearrangement joins TRBV9 to TRBJ2-7, with no clear D. Input material: blood, either unsorted or a sorted T cell fraction (not recorded which). The sequence was obtained from a male donor with ankylosing spondylitis. CDR3 residues: CASSVDGYSYEQYF. In DNA form, the CDR3 reads TGTGCCAGCAGCGTAGATGGGTATAGCTACGAGCAGTACTTC. Variable domain in full (rest from reference TRBV9 and TRBJ2-7): DSGVTQTPKHLITATGQRVTLRCSPRSGDLSVYWYQQSLDQGLQFLIQYYNGEERAKGNILERFSAQQFPDLHSELNLSSLELGDSALYFCASSVDGYSYEQYFGPGTRLTVT.